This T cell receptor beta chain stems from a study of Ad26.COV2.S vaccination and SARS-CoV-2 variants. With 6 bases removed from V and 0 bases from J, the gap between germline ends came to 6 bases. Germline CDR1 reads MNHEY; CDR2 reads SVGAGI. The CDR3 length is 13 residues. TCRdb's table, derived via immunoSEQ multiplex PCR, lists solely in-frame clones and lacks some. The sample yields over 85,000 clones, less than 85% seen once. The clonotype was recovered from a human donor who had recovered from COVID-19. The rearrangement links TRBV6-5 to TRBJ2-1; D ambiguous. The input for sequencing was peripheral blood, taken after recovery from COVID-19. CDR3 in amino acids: CASRPFSYNEQFF. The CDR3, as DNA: TGTGCCAGCAGGCCTTTCTCCTACAATGAGCAGTTCTTC.